Listed below are T cell receptor beta chains from one sample, sequenced in a study of blood T cell repertoires in COVID-19. Generated by immunoSEQ multiplex PCR, the TCRdb table keeps only in-frame clones and is missing some. In the table there are 150,000 to 200,000 clones, 80% to 85% of which are singletons. What was sequenced was peripheral blood. All receptors come from an elderly woman with active or convalescent COVID-19. The CDR3 runs from the conserved cysteine through the conserved F or W. Each record gives: J gene, D gene, CDR3 length, clone size, V gene, CDR3 protein, CDR3 DNA. The D gene is left open where the match is weak. Not all rows give a size; the values are once, few, many and, for expanded clones, a class.

j_gene: TRBJ2-2
d_gene: NA
len: 15
abundance: NA
v_gene: TRBV7-3
CDR3aa: CASSPDSSNTGELFF
CDR3nt: TGTGCCAGCAGCCCCGACAGTAGTAACACCGGGGAGCTGTTTTTT

j_gene: TRBJ2-3
d_gene: NA
len: 11
abundance: NA
v_gene: TRBV11-3
CDR3aa: CASSLTDTQYF
CDR3nt: TGTGCCAGCAGCCTCACAGATACGCAGTATTTT

j_gene: TRBJ1-1
d_gene: NA
len: 13
abundance: few
v_gene: TRBV6-6
CDR3aa: CASGSIKEGEAFF
CDR3nt: TGTGCCAGCGGGTCGATAAAGGAGGGTGAAGCTTTCTTT

j_gene: TRBJ2-5
d_gene: NA
len: 15
abundance: NA
v_gene: TRBV7-7
CDR3aa: CASSTGSSYQETQYF
CDR3nt: TGTGCTAGCAGCACAGGGTCTTCGTACCAAGAGACCCAGTACTTC

j_gene: TRBJ2-7
d_gene: TRBD1
len: 14
abundance: NA
v_gene: TRBV11-3
CDR3aa: CASSSGDRLHEQYF
CDR3nt: TGTGCCAGCAGCTCGGGGGACAGGCTCCACGAGCAGTACTTC

j_gene: TRBJ1-1
d_gene: NA
len: 14
abundance: NA
v_gene: TRBV7-6
CDR3aa: CASSFGQRNTEAFF
CDR3nt: TGTGCCAGCAGCTTTGGACAGAGGAACACTGAAGCTTTCTTT

j_gene: TRBJ1-2
d_gene: NA
len: 16
abundance: few
v_gene: TRBV14
CDR3aa: CASSQSWRQGGYGYTF
CDR3nt: TGTGCCAGCAGCCAAAGTTGGCGTCAGGGTGGCTATGGCTACACCTTC

j_gene: TRBJ2-1
d_gene: TRBD2
len: 14
abundance: NA
v_gene: TRBV6-6
CDR3aa: CASSLSGGINEQFF
CDR3nt: TGTGCCAGCAGTCTATCCGGGGGGATCAATGAGCAGTTCTTC

j_gene: TRBJ2-2
d_gene: NA
len: 15
abundance: NA
v_gene: TRBV6-2/TRBV6-3
CDR3aa: CASSSGQSNTGELFF
CDR3nt: TGTGCCAGCAGTTCTGGACAGTCGAACACCGGGGAGCTGTTTTTT

j_gene: TRBJ1-1
d_gene: NA
len: 13
abundance: NA
v_gene: TRBV6-5
CDR3aa: CASWGPRDTEAFF
CDR3nt: TGTGCCAGTTGGGGGCCACGAGACACTGAAGCTTTCTTT

j_gene: TRBJ1-1
d_gene: NA
len: 13
abundance: few
v_gene: TRBV19
CDR3aa: CASHGTLNTEAFF
CDR3nt: TGTGCCAGTCATGGGACACTGAACACTGAAGCTTTCTTT

j_gene: TRBJ2-1
d_gene: NA
len: 15
abundance: NA
v_gene: TRBV5-1
CDR3aa: CASSARAGPDNEQFF
CDR3nt: TGCGCCAGCAGCGCCCGGGCGGGGCCTGACAATGAGCAGTTCTTC

j_gene: TRBJ1-5
d_gene: NA
len: 17
abundance: NA
v_gene: TRBV3-1/TRBV3-2
CDR3aa: CASSQGYSRVGNQPQHF
CDR3nt: TGTGCCAGCAGCCAAGGTTATTCCAGGGTGGGCAATCAGCCCCAGCATTTT

j_gene: TRBJ2-7
d_gene: TRBD2
len: 15
abundance: NA
v_gene: TRBV7-2
CDR3aa: CASSFATSGTYEQYF
CDR3nt: TGTGCCAGCAGCTTCGCGACTAGCGGAACCTACGAGCAGTACTTC

j_gene: TRBJ1-6
d_gene: TRBD1
len: 16
abundance: NA
v_gene: TRBV7-2
CDR3aa: CASSLLGTGYNSPLHF
CDR3nt: TGTGCCAGCAGCTTACTTGGGACAGGGTATAATTCACCCCTCCACTTT

j_gene: TRBJ2-1
d_gene: TRBD1
len: 16
abundance: NA
v_gene: TRBV5-1
CDR3aa: CASSLTGGSSYNEQFF
CDR3nt: TGCGCCAGCAGCTTGACAGGGGGCAGTTCCTACAATGAGCAGTTCTTC

j_gene: TRBJ1-1
d_gene: TRBD1
len: 14
abundance: NA
v_gene: TRBV7-9
CDR3aa: CASSLALRGTEAFF
CDR3nt: TGTGCCAGCAGCCTCGCCCTCAGGGGGACTGAAGCTTTCTTT

j_gene: TRBJ2-6
d_gene: NA
len: 16
abundance: NA
v_gene: TRBV5-6
CDR3aa: CASSRRSGAGANVLTF
CDR3nt: TGTGCCAGCAGCCGACGCTCAGGGGCTGGGGCCAACGTCCTGACTTTC

j_gene: TRBJ1-2
d_gene: TRBD1
len: 13
abundance: NA
v_gene: TRBV7-2
CDR3aa: CASRQNRGDGYTF
CDR3nt: TGTGCCAGCAGACAAAACAGGGGAGACGGCTACACCTTC

j_gene: TRBJ1-4
d_gene: NA
len: 21
abundance: NA
v_gene: TRBV3-1/TRBV3-2
CDR3aa: CASSQETRRGTGWAPNEKLFF
CDR3nt: TGTGCCAGCAGCCAGGAAACCAGAAGGGGAACGGGTTGGGCTCCGAATGAAAAACTGTTTTTT

j_gene: TRBJ1-5
d_gene: NA
len: 17
abundance: NA
v_gene: TRBV7-2
CDR3aa: CASSLGRSIGGNQPQHF
CDR3nt: TGTGCCAGCAGCTTAGGGAGGAGCATAGGCGGCAATCAGCCCCAGCATTTT

j_gene: TRBJ1-1
d_gene: TRBD1
len: 16
abundance: NA
v_gene: TRBV12-5
CDR3aa: CASGLSSGTGSVKAFF
CDR3nt: TGTGCTAGTGGTTTGTCTTCCGGGACAGGGTCAGTTAAAGCTTTCTTT

j_gene: TRBJ1-1
d_gene: NA
len: 14
abundance: NA
v_gene: TRBV2
CDR3aa: CASSARGEWTEAFF
CDR3nt: TGTGCCAGCAGTGCACGGGGGGAGTGGACTGAAGCTTTCTTT

j_gene: TRBJ2-1
d_gene: NA
len: 15
abundance: NA
v_gene: TRBV3-1/TRBV3-2
CDR3aa: CASSPGDSYYNEQFF
CDR3nt: TGTGCCAGCAGTCCCGGGGACTCCTACTACAATGAGCAGTTCTTC

j_gene: TRBJ1-1
d_gene: NA
len: 14
abundance: NA
v_gene: TRBV5-6
CDR3aa: CASSFLSFNTEAFF
CDR3nt: TGTGCCAGCAGCTTTCTGTCGTTTAACACTGAAGCTTTCTTT

j_gene: TRBJ2-7
d_gene: TRBD1
len: 16
abundance: NA
v_gene: TRBV7-8
CDR3aa: CASRQPRRDSSYEQYF
CDR3nt: TGTGCCAGCAGGCAGCCCCGTAGGGACAGTTCCTACGAGCAGTACTTC

j_gene: TRBJ2-1
d_gene: TRBD2
len: 17
abundance: NA
v_gene: TRBV5-1
CDR3aa: CASSRLLGGTLHNEQFF
CDR3nt: TGCGCCAGCAGTCGCCTACTGGGAGGGACCCTCCACAATGAGCAGTTCTTC

j_gene: TRBJ2-3
d_gene: TRBD2
len: 13
abundance: NA
v_gene: TRBV4-3
CDR3aa: CASSTTSAGTQYF
CDR3nt: TGCGCCAGCAGCACTACTAGCGCGGGAACGCAGTATTTT

j_gene: TRBJ2-2
d_gene: TRBD1
len: 15
abundance: NA
v_gene: TRBV7-3
CDR3aa: CASSSKTGESGELFF
CDR3nt: TGTGCCAGCAGCTCAAAGACAGGGGAGTCCGGGGAGCTGTTTTTT

j_gene: TRBJ2-7
d_gene: TRBD1
len: 14
abundance: NA
v_gene: TRBV5-1
CDR3aa: CASSSLTGLYEQYF
CDR3nt: TGCGCCAGCAGCTCCCTGACAGGGCTCTACGAGCAGTACTTC

j_gene: TRBJ2-1
d_gene: TRBD2
len: 14
abundance: NA
v_gene: TRBV29-1
CDR3aa: CSVRTSGGAGEQFF
CDR3nt: TGCAGCGTCCGGACTAGCGGGGGGGCGGGTGAGCAGTTCTTC

j_gene: TRBJ1-1
d_gene: NA
len: 15
abundance: once
v_gene: TRBV18
CDR3aa: CASSPRGDPNTEAFF
CDR3nt: TGTGCCAGCTCACCACGGGGGGACCCGAACACTGAAGCTTTCTTT

j_gene: TRBJ2-1
d_gene: NA
len: 10
abundance: few
v_gene: TRBV24-1
CDR3aa: CAARSGEQFF
CDR3nt: TGTGCCGCCCGGAGTGGGGAGCAGTTCTTC

j_gene: TRBJ1-2
d_gene: TRBD1
len: 13
abundance: NA
v_gene: TRBV9
CDR3aa: CASSLSGGNGYTF
CDR3nt: TGTGCCAGCAGTCTTTCAGGGGGGAATGGCTACACCTTC

j_gene: TRBJ1-2
d_gene: TRBD1
len: 15
abundance: NA
v_gene: TRBV19
CDR3aa: CASSIIGQGVYGYTF
CDR3nt: TGTGCCAGTAGTATAATAGGACAGGGGGTCTATGGCTACACCTTC

j_gene: TRBJ2-5
d_gene: NA
len: 16
abundance: NA
v_gene: TRBV15
CDR3aa: CATSRDLVQGYETQYF
CDR3nt: TGTGCCACCAGCAGAGATCTCGTCCAGGGTTACGAGACCCAGTACTTC

j_gene: TRBJ2-1
d_gene: TRBD1
len: 15
abundance: few
v_gene: TRBV25-1
CDR3aa: CASSLQTGGLNEQFF
CDR3nt: TGTGCCAGCAGCCTTCAGACAGGGGGCTTAAATGAGCAGTTCTTC

j_gene: TRBJ1-1
d_gene: NA
len: 12
abundance: NA
v_gene: TRBV5-6
CDR3aa: CASKVEATEAFF
CDR3nt: TGTGCCAGCAAGGTTGAGGCCACTGAAGCTTTCTTT

j_gene: TRBJ2-4
d_gene: TRBD2
len: 15
abundance: NA
v_gene: TRBV19
CDR3aa: CASVSIAGVGNIQYF
CDR3nt: TGTGCCAGTGTTTCTATAGCGGGGGTCGGGAACATTCAGTACTTC

j_gene: TRBJ2-7
d_gene: NA
len: 9
abundance: few
v_gene: TRBV21-1
CDR3aa: CAIPVEQYF
CDR3nt: TGTGCCATTCCGGTCGAGCAGTACTTC

j_gene: TRBJ1-1
d_gene: TRBD1
len: 15
abundance: NA
v_gene: TRBV3-1/TRBV3-2
CDR3aa: CASSLPGQLNTEAFF
CDR3nt: TGTGCCAGCAGCCTTCCGGGACAGCTGAACACTGAAGCTTTCTTT

j_gene: TRBJ1-1
d_gene: NA
len: 13
abundance: NA
v_gene: TRBV6-5
CDR3aa: CASSLGQNTEAFF
CDR3nt: TGTGCCAGCAGCCTGGGACAGAACACTGAAGCTTTCTTT

j_gene: TRBJ2-2
d_gene: NA
len: 15
abundance: NA
v_gene: TRBV5-1
CDR3aa: CASRGAEMNTGELFF
CDR3nt: TGCGCCAGCAGAGGGGCAGAAATGAACACCGGGGAGCTGTTTTTT

j_gene: TRBJ2-3
d_gene: NA
len: 14
abundance: NA
v_gene: TRBV27
CDR3aa: CASSRGLGTDTQYF
CDR3nt: TGTGCCAGCAGTCGAGGGTTAGGCACAGATACGCAGTATTTT

j_gene: TRBJ2-1
d_gene: NA
len: 12
abundance: NA
v_gene: TRBV30
CDR3aa: CAWSVLGGGQFF
CDR3nt: TGTGCCTGGAGTGTACTAGGGGGTGGGCAGTTCTTC

j_gene: TRBJ1-5
d_gene: NA
len: 16
abundance: NA
v_gene: TRBV19
CDR3aa: CASRWGGTNTNQPQHF
CDR3nt: TGTGCCAGTAGATGGGGCGGCACTAACACCAATCAGCCCCAGCATTTT

j_gene: TRBJ1-4
d_gene: TRBD1
len: 14
abundance: NA
v_gene: TRBV4-3
CDR3aa: CASSQQGAQEKLFF
CDR3nt: TGCGCCAGCAGCCAACAGGGGGCGCAGGAAAAACTGTTTTTT

j_gene: TRBJ2-3
d_gene: NA
len: 17
abundance: NA
v_gene: TRBV15
CDR3aa: CATSGDRDSRVADTQYF
CDR3nt: TGTGCCACCAGCGGCGACAGGGACTCCCGAGTGGCAGATACGCAGTATTTT

j_gene: TRBJ1-1
d_gene: NA
len: 14
abundance: NA
v_gene: TRBV10-3
CDR3aa: CAISGITGLAEAFF
CDR3nt: TGTGCCATCAGTGGGATCACAGGGCTCGCTGAAGCTTTCTTT

j_gene: TRBJ1-1
d_gene: NA
len: 14
abundance: NA
v_gene: TRBV10-3
CDR3aa: CAISESAGGTEAFF
CDR3nt: TGTGCCATCAGTGAGTCAGCCGGGGGCACTGAAGCTTTCTTT

j_gene: TRBJ1-1
d_gene: TRBD1
len: 16
abundance: once
v_gene: TRBV10-1
CDR3aa: CASSPGTGIMNTEAFF
CDR3nt: TGCGCCAGCAGTCCTGGGACAGGGATTATGAACACTGAAGCTTTCTTT

j_gene: TRBJ1-1
d_gene: TRBD1
len: 14
abundance: NA
v_gene: TRBV9
CDR3aa: CASSTGQGDTEAFF
CDR3nt: TGTGCCAGCAGCACGGGACAGGGGGACACTGAAGCTTTCTTT

j_gene: TRBJ1-2
d_gene: NA
len: 14
abundance: NA
v_gene: TRBV4-3
CDR3aa: CASSPSPREEGYTF
CDR3nt: TGCGCCAGCAGCCCCTCTCCGCGGGAAGAAGGCTACACCTTC

j_gene: TRBJ1-1
d_gene: NA
len: 14
abundance: NA
v_gene: TRBV10-3
CDR3aa: CAISEGPRGTEAFF
CDR3nt: TGTGCCATCAGTGAGGGCCCAAGGGGGACTGAAGCTTTCTTT

j_gene: TRBJ1-1
d_gene: NA
len: 13
abundance: NA
v_gene: TRBV10-3
CDR3aa: CAIASTANTEAFF
CDR3nt: TGTGCCATCGCTTCGACTGCAAACACTGAAGCTTTCTTT

j_gene: TRBJ1-2
d_gene: NA
len: 13
abundance: many
v_gene: TRBV19
CDR3aa: CASSDRANYGYTF
CDR3nt: TGTGCCAGTAGTGACAGAGCTAACTATGGCTACACCTTC

j_gene: TRBJ1-1
d_gene: TRBD1
len: 15
abundance: NA
v_gene: TRBV9
CDR3aa: CASSARTGGVTEAFF
CDR3nt: TGTGCCAGCAGCGCTCGTACAGGGGGGGTTACTGAAGCTTTCTTT

j_gene: TRBJ1-6
d_gene: NA
len: 15
abundance: NA
v_gene: TRBV27
CDR3aa: CASSLGGSYNSPLHF
CDR3nt: TGTGCCAGCAGTTTAGGCGGCTCCTATAATTCACCCCTCCACTTT

j_gene: TRBJ2-3
d_gene: TRBD1
len: 15
abundance: NA
v_gene: TRBV7-9
CDR3aa: CASSWGQGETDTQYF
CDR3nt: TGTGCCAGCAGCTGGGGACAGGGGGAAACAGATACGCAGTATTTT